Shown below are 12 T cell receptor beta chains from a single sample sequenced in a study of T cell responses to AZD1222 COVID-19 vaccine (dated by TCRdb to the early 2020s). This sample's time point label indicates: about 28 days (+/-7) after the second vaccine dose. Libraries were prepared through the immunoSEQ multiplex PCR assay. TCRdb provides this immuneACCESS table in a form limited to in-frame rearrangements. Some clones are lacking; in checked studies, under half of them reflect an unresolved V gene, and why the rest are absent is not known. Here the sample has about 81,000 clones; over 75% occur a single time. Jointly, the top ten make up around 3.6% of the sample. Sequences were derived from peripheral blood, sampled 28 days after the second AZD1222 dose. The receptors here all came from an adult who received the AZD1222 COVID-19 vaccine.

This clone has more than one count but fewer than ten. The chain is built from TRBV11-3 and TRBJ2-7; 9 nucleotides align to TRBD1. CDR1 and CDR2 (germline): SGHNT, YENEEA. J was trimmed by 7 bases and V by 4 bases; bases with no gene match: 8. This CDR3 contains 14 residues. The CDR3 protein is CASSSRGQGYEQYF. The CDR3 nucleotides are TGTGCCAGCAGCTCCAGGGGACAGGGTTATGAGCAGTACTTC. The whole variable domain, filled in from reference TRBV11-3 and TRBJ2-7, reads EAGVVQSPRYKIIEKKQPVAFWCNPISGHNTLYWYLQNLGQGPELLIRYENEEAVDDSQLPKDRFSAERLKGVDSTLKIQPAELGDSAVYLCASSSRGQGYEQYFGPGTRLTVT.

The V call is TRBV6-6, the J call TRBJ1-1; TRBD1 is a possible D gene (5 bases). The germline CDR1 and CDR2 sequences are MNHNY and SVGAGI (reference sequence). This CDR3 region has 15 residues. Trimming removed 2 bases at V and 0 bases at J, with 10 bases between. The CDR3: CASSYGPGVNTEAFF. The CDR3 coding sequence is TGTGCCAGCAGTTACGGCCCGGGGGTGAACACTGAAGCTTTCTTT.

The chain employs TRBV3-1 (or the pseudogene TRBV3-2) and TRBJ2-3, with 9 nucleotides matching TRBD2. Germline CDR1 LGHDT, CDR2 YNNKEL (reference sequence). The CDR3 totals 15 residues. V trimming: 5 bases; J trimming: 4 bases; junction bases outside the gene matches: 7. In nucleotides, the CDR3 is TGTGCCAGCAGCGATAGCGGGAGAGTGTCAGATACGCAGTATTTT. Encoded protein: CASSDSGRVSDTQYF.

The chain uses TRBV19 and TRBJ2-3; 12 bases are shared with TRBD2. V dropped 7 bases and J dropped 2; count of bases not matched to a gene: 7. The germline V gene encodes CDR1 LNHDA and CDR2 SQIVND (reference sequence). This CDR3 is 16 amino acids long. The CDR3 is CASTTSGSLDTDTQYF. The CDR3 DNA reads TGTGCCAGTACGACTAGCGGGAGCCTTGACACAGATACGCAGTATTTT.

This sequence joins TRBV19 and TRBJ2-7; D ambiguous. This CDR3 spans 13 amino acids. Germline values: CDR1 LNHDA, CDR2 SQIVND (reference sequence). The V end was cut by 5 bases, the J end by 0 bases, with 8 bases between. CDR3: CASSPRNSYEQYF. CDR3 nucleotide sequence: TGTGCCAGTAGTCCACGGAACTCCTACGAGCAGTACTTC.

The chain joins TRBV28 to TRBJ1-1; possible D gene TRBD1, 5 bases. V lost 3 bases, J lost 0 bases, and 8 bases lay in between. CDR3 length: 14 amino acids. Germline V gene sequence: CDR1 MDHEN, CDR2 SYDVKM. The CDR3 coding sequence is TGTGCCAGCAGTTTGGGGGGGGTGAACACTGAAGCTTTCTTT. Amino acids: CASSLGGVNTEAFF.

V usage is TRBV5-6 and J usage is TRBJ2-5; 7 bases are shared with TRBD1. The CDR3 is 16 residues long. Trimming at V came to 3 bases and at J to 5 bases, leaving 13 bases not matched to a gene. Germline assignment: CDR1 SGHDT and CDR2 YYEEEE. The CDR3, as DNA: TGTGCCAGCAGCTCGCAGATACAGGGGTTTGGGGAGACCCAGTACTTC. Protein: CASSSQIQGFGETQYF.

This rearrangement joins TRBV7-2 to TRBJ1-5; perhaps TRBD1 as D (5 bases). The V gene's germline CDR1 is SGHTA and CDR2 FQGNSA. Trimming took 4 bases from V and 6 from J, leaving 10 bases between them. The CDR3 length is 13 residues. The CDR3 bases are TGTGCCAGCAGCTCCCAGGGAGGTCAGCCCCAGCATTTT. This codes for CASSSQGGQPQHF.

The V gene is TRBV12-3 or TRBV12-4, the J gene TRBJ1-2; D unresolved. Trimming pared 3 bases from V and 1 base from J, leaving 6 bases between. The CDR3 consists of 13 residues. DNA for the CDR3: TGTGCCAGCAGTTTGGACGGTAACTATGGCTACACCTTC. It yields the protein CASSLDGNYGYTF.

This clone was counted a single time. The chain employs TRBV28 and TRBJ2-7; no clear D gene. V was trimmed by 7 bases and J by 0 bases, leaving 7 bases between them. From germline, CDR1 is MDHEN and CDR2 SYDVKM. This CDR3 has 12 amino acids. The CDR3 protein is CASTPSSYEQYF. The CDR3 DNA reads as TGTGCCAGCACGCCCAGCTCCTACGAGCAGTACTTC.

The chain carries TRBV6-5 and TRBJ1-2; D is uncertain. The CDR3 covers 12 residues. Trimming shortened V by 2 bases and J by 6 bases, and 7 bases separated the two germline ends. The germline gives CDR1 MNHEY, CDR2 SVGAGI. CDR3 coding DNA: TGTGCCAGCAGTTACAGGGCGGATGGCTACACCTTC. Its protein product is CASSYRADGYTF.

This clone was detected only once. For the CDR3, the DNA is TGTGCCAGCAGTGGCTCGTGGGGGAACACTGAAGCTTTCTTT. This translates into CASSGSWGNTEAFF. The genes are TRBV6-2 or TRBV6-3 and TRBJ1-1, with D unclear. Trimming took 5 bases from V and 1 from J, leaving 11 bases between them. Germline loops: CDR1 MNHEY, CDR2 SVGEGT. The CDR3 length is 14 residues.